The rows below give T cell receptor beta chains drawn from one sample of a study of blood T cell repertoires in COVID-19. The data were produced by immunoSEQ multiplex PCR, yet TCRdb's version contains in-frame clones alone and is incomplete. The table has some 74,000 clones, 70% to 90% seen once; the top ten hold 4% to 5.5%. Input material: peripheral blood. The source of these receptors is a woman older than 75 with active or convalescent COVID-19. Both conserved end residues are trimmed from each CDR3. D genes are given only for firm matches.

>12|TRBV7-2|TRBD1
ASSLTGGDSPLH
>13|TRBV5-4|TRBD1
ASSIGQGLYNEQF
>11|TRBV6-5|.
ASSNRAREKLF
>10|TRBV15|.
ATRSDGMLQH
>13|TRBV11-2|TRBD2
ASSLNAGGGDTQY
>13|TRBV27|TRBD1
ASRAPGQGAYEQY
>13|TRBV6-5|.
ASSYSSDTYYEQY
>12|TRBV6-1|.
ASSERGSYNEQF
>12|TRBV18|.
ASSRQALGDGYT
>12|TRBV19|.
ASRSGANNEKLF
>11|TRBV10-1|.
ASSASGSSPQY
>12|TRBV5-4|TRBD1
ASSLQGPNEKLF
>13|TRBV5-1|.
ASRGSVIFNYGYT
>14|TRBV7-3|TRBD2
ASSYSGGGTRNTQY
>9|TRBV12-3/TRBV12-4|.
ATQGRHGYT
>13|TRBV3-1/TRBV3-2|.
ASSQETTHTDTQY
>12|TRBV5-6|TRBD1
ASSLAGTVTEAF
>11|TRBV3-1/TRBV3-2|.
ASSPTGGYGYT
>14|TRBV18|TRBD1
ASSLSGQDFYYGYT
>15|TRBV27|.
ASSFFFRGAMNTEAF
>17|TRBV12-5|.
ASGQTTNGQPHYLYGYT
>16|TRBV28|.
ASSSFRHTKGKGGELF
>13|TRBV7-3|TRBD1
ASSPGGKSSYEQY
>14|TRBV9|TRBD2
ASSERAGGPEETQY
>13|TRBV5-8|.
ASSRLGPTTDTQY
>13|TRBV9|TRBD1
ASSPRDRVSEKLF
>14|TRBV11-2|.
ASSLLSTGLTDTQY
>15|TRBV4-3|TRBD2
ASSQEIAGEERDTQY
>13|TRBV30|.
AWMMPGTSSYEQY
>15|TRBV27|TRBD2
ASRDRLAGVGLGVQY
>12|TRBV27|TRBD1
ASSRGQGQGGIY
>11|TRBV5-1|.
ASSVLDGDTQY
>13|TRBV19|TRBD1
ASKPGQGRLIEAF
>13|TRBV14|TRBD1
ASSQFRDSVHEQF
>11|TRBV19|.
ASIRQVGTEAF
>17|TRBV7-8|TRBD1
ASSRVGQGNFANTGELF
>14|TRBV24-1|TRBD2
ATSEGLAGEGDTQY
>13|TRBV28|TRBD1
ASRPTGTSNQPQH
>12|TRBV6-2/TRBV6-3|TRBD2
ASSRTPGTSGLF
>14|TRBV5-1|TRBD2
ASSLEGTSGRNEQF
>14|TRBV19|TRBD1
ASSPLTGLKNTEAF
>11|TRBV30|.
AWGPMGAAEQY
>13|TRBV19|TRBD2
ASRTRLAGGSEQF
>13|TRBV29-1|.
SVMLEGLRTGELF